The T cell receptor beta chain under discussion was sequenced for a study of blood T cell repertoires in COVID-19. At the level of the study: Specimens from acute and convalescent COVID-19 originated in the United States, Italy and Spain.

Authors' processing steps: Reference gene primer amplification in the assay estimated nucleated cell counts. Method: immunoSEQ multiplex PCR; TCRdb's copy keeps in-frame clones and lacks some. V and J calls plus clone size are reproduced from that table; the DNA served to infer D and trimming. The sample lists about 120,000 clones, 80% to 90% seen once, with 25% to 35% in the top ten. The sequencing input was peripheral blood. The source is a woman between 65 and 79 years old with acute or convalescent COVID-19.

The CDR3 here is CATSGTGGLYF. The DNA of the CDR3 is TGTGCCACCAGCGGAACAGGGGGCCTGTACTTC. The V gene is TRBV15, the J gene TRBJ2-7; 9 bases are a match to TRBD1. V shed 5 bases, J shed 12 bases, and the junction held 5 bases outside the gene matches. The CDR3 runs to 11 residues. The V gene's germline CDR1 is LNHNV and CDR2 YYDKDF (reference sequence). Together with reference TRBV15 and TRBJ2-7, the CDR3 gives the full variable domain: DAMVIQNPRYQVTQFGKPVTLSCSQTLNHNVMYWYQQKSSQAPKLLFHYYDKDFNNEADTPDNFQSRRPNTSFCFLDIRSPGLGDTAMYLCATSGTGGLYFGPGTRLTVT.